A single T cell receptor beta chain is shown here with its context. The method was immunoSEQ multiplex PCR; TCRdb's version includes in-frame clones alone and lacks a portion of them. This table holds approximately 50,000 clones, 90% found once. The sample comes from a study of T cell changes during pregnancy in multiple sclerosis. The CDR3 has 13 amino acids. V was pared by 4 bases and J by 2 bases, with 10 bases between. The germline gives CDR1 SGHNT, CDR2 YYREEE (reference sequence). The TCR was taken from a female donor in good health, enrolled as a control in a pregnancy study. This chain connects TRBV5-4 to TRBJ2-7, with D possibly matching TRBD1 (6 bases). Sequenced here: peripheral blood, sampled in the third trimester of pregnancy. The CDR3 DNA reads TGTGCCAGCAGCCCAGGGGTAACCTACGAGCAGTACTTC. This sequence encodes CASSPGVTYEQYF.